This note documents a single T cell receptor (beta chain) sequence. The target of this receptor is not known. Nothing much larger sits one base from this clone, and base qualities are not available. Stable Graves' hyperthyroidism was defined as the absence of progression to ophthalmopathy over 18 months of follow-up. The hyperthyroidism patients were between 18 and 65 years old and newly diagnosed, with a disease duration of less than 2 months. Any patient with an uncontrolled infection, another autoimmune disease, pregnancy or lactation was excluded. Diagnoses relied on clinical symptoms, serum thyroxine and TRAb, thyroid ultrasound and orbital computed tomography. PBMCs were separated from roughly 10 ml of fresh peripheral blood using Ficoll-Paque density gradient centrifugation. Total RNA was extracted with Trizol reagent, and quality was checked on an Agilent 2100 Bioanalyzer. TCR beta CDR3 regions were amplified from RNA transcripts. The TCR CDR3 was subjected to a first round of RT-PCR using the HTBI primer set and the Qiagen OneStep RT-PCR kit. Libraries were constructed in a second round of multiplex PCR, after which size selection and purification were performed. Libraries were sequenced paired-end with 100 bp reads on an Illumina HiSeq2000. Per the authors' processing: SOAPnuke was used to process the raw data, throwing out any read that contained adapters or uncalled bases, had a mean Phred below 15, or lacked an exact constant-primer or identifier match. High-quality paired reads were merged using COPE v1.2.5, and each unique nucleotide sequence was defined as a clonotype. MiTCR v1.1 was used to align clonotypes to the IMGT TRBV, TRBD and TRBJ reference segments. Only V-J combinations with frequency above 0.0001, covering about 99% of repertoires, were analysed. A TCS score was defined as the ratio between F50 (clonal expansion) and ExV (chaos), using BLOSUM62-based TCRdist between CDR3 peptides within each V-J. Welch's t-statistics and random forest reduced 450 to 600 V-J features to 10 to 15, which were used in a naive Bayes classifier (R e1071). In TCRdb, the public reads were trimmed at Q25 with fastp and aligned with MiXCR, with productive beta chains retained. Each record represents a unique CDR3 protein, reported with the most common genes and DNA among its rows. V and J calls and clone size were set by TCRdb, not the authors. This sample has 550,000 to 800,000 distinct CDR3 sequences in its table, and about 17% of those were observed once. Of the sample, roughly 8% falls within the top ten clones.

These data originate in a study of T cells in Graves' hyperthyroidism and ophthalmopathy (dated by TCRdb to the late 2010s). At the level of the whole study: Peripheral blood samples were taken at initial diagnosis, before any treatment was given. To identify distinguishing TCR V-J signatures, a discovery cohort of 95 to 100 patients was used, comprising under 45 with Graves' ophthalmopathy and around 60 with stable Graves' hyperthyroidism. Whether ophthalmopathy could be predicted prospectively was tested in an independent validation cohort made up of under 20 hyperthyroidism patients plus 17 patients who later progressed to ophthalmopathy. The 100 discovery patients were randomly split 7:3 into training and test sets. The study also compared thyroid tissue and blood T-cell repertoires from over 5 Graves' hyperthyroidism patients. After sampling, hyperthyroidism patients received methimazole starting at 30 mg daily, and ophthalmopathy patients received high-dose intravenous methylprednisolone. TCR Vbeta CDR3 sequencing of 135 peripheral blood samples (under 45 ophthalmopathy, roughly 72 hyperthyroidism and roughly 17 progressor patients) is reported in the paper.

General study outcomes and caveats: In cross-validation, a model built on a 13 V-J signature told ophthalmopathy apart from stable hyperthyroidism with 87.88% sensitivity and approximately 81% specificity, and in testing the same model reached 80%/75%. Most expanded thyroid clonotypes (frequency above 0.001) were also found in blood, which suggests that blood repertoires may mirror thyroid immune responses. In validation, progression to ophthalmopathy was predicted by the model with roughly 69% sensitivity and roughly 72% specificity, a median of approximately 6.5 months before onset. Sample size was not statistically predetermined, and investigators were not blinded to group allocation.

V was cut back by 3 bases and J by 2 bases, leaving a gap of 14 bases between them. Reading from cysteine to phenylalanine, the CDR3 counts 15 amino acids. The kept DNA is CDR3 alone, 45 bases in frame from the first base. CDR1 and CDR2 were assigned from the germline V gene (reference sequence) as LNHNV and YYDKDF. This receptor was obtained from a man younger than 30 with Graves' hyperthyroidism. The sample was blood. The V and J segments used are TRBV15 and TRBJ2-7; the D gene is perhaps TRBD1 or TRBD2, as each covers 5 bases. CDR3 sequence: CATSSRDGNTYEQYF. The DNA reads as follows: TGTGCCACCAGCAGCCGGGACGGAAATACCTACGAGCAGTACTTC.